Listed here is a single T cell receptor (beta chain). The data are from a study of blood T cell repertoires in COVID-19. The overall study: PBMCs, B-cell-depleted T cells, or T cells provided the cDNA or gDNA that made up the material.

Recruits, aged roughly 18 to 95 years, lived in 20 to 30 US areas. Categorization into cohorts depended on clinical history that participants reported. Data came from immunoSEQ multiplex PCR; TCRdb stores just in-frame clones and leaves some out. The sample lists 200,000 to 250,000 clones, just over 85% occurring once. The CDR3 spans 16 residues. The germline V gene has CDR1 SGDLS and CDR2 YYNGEE. Trimming left V 0 bases short and J 8 bases short, with 18 bases between. Input material: PBMCs or T cells enriched from blood (not recorded which). The J gene is TRBJ2-1, the V gene TRBV9, with D possibly being TRBD2 (6 bases). The clonotype comes from a woman between 50 and 59 years old with acute COVID-19. Written as DNA, the CDR3 is TGTGCCAGCAGCGTAGAACTAGCCCAAATCCGGGATGAGCAGTTCTTC. As protein: CASSVELAQIRDEQFF.